The 4 T cell receptor beta chains given below trace back to one sample, sequenced in a study of T-cell reconstitution after alpha-beta-depleted transplantation in children. Using unique molecular identifiers, the investigators prepared the TCRbeta library. From the PCR reads, TCRdb called clonotypes with MiXCR, one entry per CDR3 protein. The sample holds around 92,000 distinct CDR3 sequences, 12% seen once. Sequenced here: PBMCs from the stem cell graft donor, sampled from the stem cell graft. The receptors shown here come from a human donor who donated a stem cell graft to a child with inherited bone marrow failure.

This clonotype has a count of ten or more. This chain uses TRBV6-1 with TRBJ2-1, with a tentative D call TRBD1 (5 bases). The CDR3 loop spans 16 amino acids. V shed 6 bases and J shed 0 bases, with 15 bases lying between them. Germline assignment: CDR1 MNHNS and CDR2 SASEGT. CDR3 sequence (DNA): TGTGCCAGCAGGAACTTACAGGAACTCTCCTACAATGAGCAGTTCTTC. Translation gives CASRNLQELSYNEQFF.

The rearrangement links TRBV18 to TRBJ1-1; 7 positions match TRBD1. J was trimmed by 10 bases and V by 1 base; bases with no gene match: 15. The germline V gene encodes CDR1 KGHSH and CDR2 LQKENI. This CDR3 is built from 16 residues. The CDR3 loop is CASSPLFQEGARRAFF. The CDR3, as DNA: TGTGCCAGCTCACCACTTTTTCAAGAGGGGGCGCGTAGAGCTTTCTTT.

This clonotype was observed many times. The CDR3, as DNA: TGTGCCAGCAGCCAGAGGGTTACCGGGGAGCTGTTTTTT. Translation gives CASSQRVTGELFF. The J gene is TRBJ2-2, the V gene TRBV7-2; possible D gene TRBD2, 5 bases. CDR1 SGHTA and CDR2 FQGNSA come from the germline V gene. This CDR3 has 13 amino acids. V dropped 5 bases and J dropped 5 bases, with 9 bases sitting between them.

This clonotype has ten or more counts. The chain's CDR3 is CASSVDRFHEQYF. The CDR3, as DNA: TGTGCCAGCAGCGTAGACAGGTTCCACGAGCAGTACTTC. This chain links TRBV9 with TRBJ2-7; perhaps TRBD1 as D (5 bases). V shed 0 bases and J shed 5 bases, with 9 bases lying between them. The CDR3 has 13 residues. Germline loops: CDR1 SGDLS, CDR2 YYNGEE.